This T cell receptor beta chain was sequenced during a study of CD8 T cells in ankylosing spondylitis (dated by TCRdb to 2016 to 2017). Broadly, across the study: The study profiled T cell receptor beta repertoires in healthy donors and ankylosing spondylitis patients to find disease-linked TCR variants. Peripheral blood samples were taken, and synovial fluid was additionally collected from ankylosing spondylitis patients. The full study cohort was made up of 25 to 30 ankylosing spondylitis patients and some 100 healthy donors.

The sequencing machine was an Illumina HiSeq 2500. Quantitative 5'-RACE with molecular barcodes was the method used to prepare the TCR beta libraries. The study's processing was this. To identify disease-linked TCR variants, a new computational method was used, one built on a probabilistic model of VDJ rearrangement. TCRdb applied fastp at Q25 and MiXCR to the public reads, then kept only in-frame beta chains. All rows with the same CDR3 protein become a single entry with the most common DNA and genes. V and J calls and clone size were set by TCRdb, not the authors. The sample has some 140,000 distinct CDR3 sequences on record, about an eighth of them singletons. The leading ten clones occupy approximately 4% of the sample. Relative to germline, V is missing 3 bases and J is missing 5 bases, with 4 bases of the junction outside any gene match. CDR1 and CDR2 (SGHAT, FQNNGV) derive from the germline V gene. Measured from the cysteine to the phenylalanine, the CDR3 is 15 residues long. The CDR3 DNA has 45 bases and is translated from base 1.

At least ten counts were recorded for this clonotype. The antigen it recognizes is unknown. No quality values exist for individual bases; no much larger clone is one base distant. General conclusions and limits of the study: The disease-linked clones were reported as significantly enriched in matched synovial fluid samples from ankylosing spondylitis patients. Blood from ankylosing spondylitis patients appeared to be characterized by a TCR beta motif made up of several highly homologous amino acid variants. The disease-linked clones had a CD8+ phenotype and were found at relatively low frequencies in peripheral blood. Some TCR beta motif variants had previously been reported in synovial fluid and blood of reactive arthritis patients, which suggested common disease-initiation mechanisms.

The clonotype originates from a female donor with ankylosing spondylitis or in good health (not recorded which). The chain is assembled from TRBV11-2 and TRBJ2-5; TRBD2 matches 12 bases in the middle. Sequenced sample: blood, either unsorted or a sorted T cell fraction (not recorded which). This receptor has the CDR3 CASSFLAGGSETQYF. The sequenced DNA: TGTGCCAGCAGCTTCCTAGCGGGAGGGTCTGAGACCCAGTACTTC.